This TCR beta chain was obtained from a study of identical twins. Study observations and caveats: Partial confounding of zero-insertion analyses by invariant MAIT and iNKT cells was possible. A cross-sectional statistical analysis, not follow-up of the same donors, supported the conclusions.

The CDR3 covers 14 residues. The V gene end was trimmed by 5 bases and the J gene end by 6 bases; junction bases not matched to a gene: 8. The germline CDR1 and CDR2 sequences are SEHNR and FQNEAQ (reference sequence). Healthy Caucasians supplied all donations. Concerning this clonotype itself: As yet, its antigen is unknown.

Each cDNA held unique molecular identifiers, and template switching gave it a universal primer site. TCRdb reprocessed the 5' RACE reads via MiXCR and lists one record per CDR3 protein. The data hold some 300,000 distinct CDR3 sequences, with 9% to 15% observed a single time. The same sample was also studied in work on yellow fever vaccine responses in identical twins.

This receptor was identified in a young woman in good health. This chain links TRBV7-9 with TRBJ2-7; TRBD1 matches at 9 bases. Sequenced: CD8+ T cells sorted from blood. CDR3 region: CASSGPGQGGEQYF. Here the CDR3 DNA reads TGTGCCAGCAGCGGACCGGGACAGGGCGGCGAGCAGTACTTC. Together with reference TRBV7-9 and TRBJ2-7, the CDR3 gives the full variable domain: DTGVSQNPRHKITKRGQNVTFRCDPISEHNRLYWYRQTLGQGPEFLTYFQNEAQLEKSRLLSDRFSAERPKGSFSTLEIQRTEQGDSAMYLCASSGPGQGGEQYFGPGTRLTVT.